This T cell receptor (beta chain) was found in a study of cytotoxic CD8 clonotypes in ibrutinib-treated CLL. From cryopreserved PBMCs came 1.5 to 2.5 micrograms of genomic DNA used for TCR beta libraries. TCRdb's table, derived via immunoSEQ multiplex PCR, lists solely in-frame clones and lacks some. The table lists hundreds of thousands of clones, just under 80% of them singletons, with about an eighth in the top ten. The CDR3 contains 15 residues. Per the germline V gene, CDR1 is SEHNR and CDR2 is FQNEAQ (reference sequence). V lost 5 bases and J lost 8, with 19 bases in between. Study results and limitations: Ibrutinib response saw clonality rise, and progression saw it return toward baseline.

In regard to this clone: Its antigen is undetermined.

The sample was PBMCs, taken after 12 months of ibrutinib treatment. The receptor's source is a human donor with chronic lymphocytic leukemia. This rearrangement joins TRBV7-9 to TRBJ1-5; D is possibly TRBD1 (6 bases). CDR3 amino acids: CASSPLQGPREPQHF. DNA of the CDR3: TGTGCCAGCAGCCCGCTACAGGGCCCTCGGGAGCCCCAGCATTTT.